This T cell receptor beta chain emerged from a study of metastatic and nonmetastatic thyroid tumors. TCRdb reprocessed the PCR reads via MiXCR. The top ten clones hold 45% to 55% of a sample with roughly 4,000 clones, about 33% of them seen once. The CDR3 is 14 residues long. Germline CDR1 and CDR2: MNHEY and SVGEGT. The junction had 5 bases not matched to a gene; V was cut back by 4 bases and J by 4 bases. Before thyroid surgery, none of the patients had received any treatment. The chain employs TRBV6-2 or TRBV6-3 and TRBJ1-2, with 8 bases matching TRBD1. This receptor was identified in a male donor with papillary thyroid cancer or a benign thyroid nodule (not recorded which). Some clones in this sample may be carry-over from other donors' samples. The sequenced sample was adjacent normal tissue. The DNA for the CDR3 is TGTGCCAGCAGTTTTTGGACAGGGCTCTATGGCTACACCTTC. Its protein is CASSFWTGLYGYTF.